A single sample gave rise to the 30 T cell receptor beta chains below, sequenced in a study of OX40 agonist ivuxolimab in advanced cancers. Libraries were prepared by immunoSEQ multiplex PCR; TCRdb keeps only in-frame clonotypes and omits some of them. The sample records approximately 86,000 clones, roughly 90% being singletons. Source: CD4+ or CD8+ T cells sorted from blood, taken in a trial of the OX40 agonist ivuxolimab. These receptors were collected from an adult with an advanced solid tumor such as melanoma, head and neck, liver or kidney cancer.

This sequence joins TRBV6-6 and TRBJ1-5; D is possibly TRBD1 (6 bases). From germline, CDR1 is MNHNY and CDR2 SVGAGI (reference sequence). With 2 bases removed from V and 5 bases from J, the gap between germline ends came to 13 bases. CDR3 length: 15 amino acids. The CDR3 bases are TGTGCCAGCAGTTACGCACAGGGTGTCCATCAGCCCCAGCATTTT. Encoded protein: CASSYAQGVHQPQHF.

The rearrangement links TRBV5-5 to TRBJ2-2, with a tentative D call TRBD1 (6 bases). The CDR3 spans 14 residues. Between the trimmed V and J ends, which lost 1 base and 6 bases, there was a span of 10 bases. Germline CDR1 SGHKS, CDR2 YYEKEE (reference sequence). In nucleotides, the CDR3 is TGTGCCAGCAGCTTGAAACAGGGATCCGGGGAGCTGTTTTTT. Protein sequence: CASSLKQGSGELFF.

The chain employs TRBV7-9 and TRBJ2-3, with unresolved D. The ends were cut back, 1 base at V and 2 bases at J, with 10 bases in the middle. Germline V gene sequence: CDR1 SEHNR, CDR2 FQNEAQ (reference sequence). The CDR3 sequence is 15 residues long. CDR3 DNA: TGTGCCAGCAGCTTAGTGGCCAGACCCACAGATACGCAGTATTTT. Translated, it gives CASSLVARPTDTQYF.

The V and J genes are TRBV10-2 and TRBJ2-7; 13 bases map to TRBD2. Germline V gene data show CDR1 as WSHSY and CDR2 as SAAADI. Germline trimming cut 2 bases from V and 10 bases from J; bases unmatched to any gene: 5. There are 14 residues in the CDR3. CDR3 DNA: TGCGCCAGCAGTGAGCCGTGGACTAGCGGGAGCCAGTACTTC. This gives the protein CASSEPWTSGSQYF.

This clone is a singleton in its sample. This chain links TRBV7-2 with TRBJ2-4; TRBD1 matches 8 bases. CDR3 length: 14 amino acids. The germline V gene has CDR1 SGHTA and CDR2 FQGNSA. The junction had 2 bases not matched to a gene; V was cut back by 4 bases and J by 3 bases. In DNA, the CDR3 is TGTGCCAGCAGCTCCACAGGGGGCAAAAACATTCAGTACTTC. Translated: CASSSTGGKNIQYF. Filled out from reference TRBV7-2 and TRBJ2-4, the complete variable domain reads GAGVSQSPSNKVTEKGKDVELRCDPISGHTALYWYRQSLGQGLEFLIYFQGNSAPDKSGLPSDRFSAERTGGSVSTLTIQRTQQEDSAVYLCASSSTGGKNIQYFGAGTRLSVL.

The chain links TRBV5-1 to TRBJ2-3; D remains unclear. Germline CDR1 SGHRS, CDR2 YFSETQ. This CDR3 has 15 amino acids. V was pared by 0 bases and J by 1 base, with 9 bases between. The CDR3 DNA sequence: TGCGCCAGCAGCTTGGCCCCTCAGGGCACAGATACGCAGTATTTT. This encodes CASSLAPQGTDTQYF.

The rearrangement uses TRBV28 and TRBJ2-5, with TRBD1 matching over 10 bases. This CDR3 spans 15 amino acids. J was trimmed by 5 bases and V by 5 bases; bases with no gene match: 8. CDR1 and CDR2 (germline): MDHEN, SYDVKM. The CDR3 sequence: CASSDGTGVWETQYF. The CDR3 bases are TGTGCCAGCAGTGACGGGACAGGGGTATGGGAGACCCAGTACTTC.

The chain is built from TRBV28 and TRBJ1-2; 9 nucleotides align to TRBD1. J gave up 5 bases and V 6 bases, and 4 bases lay outside the gene matches. The CDR3 runs to 13 residues. CDR1 and CDR2 (germline): MDHEN, SYDVKM. CDR3 protein: CASSPDRGYGYTF. The CDR3 DNA reads as TGTGCCAGCAGCCCGGACAGGGGATATGGCTACACCTTC.

The chain uses TRBV4-2 and TRBJ2-1, with D unresolved. Germline CDR1 is LGHNA and CDR2 is YNFKEQ. The CDR3 sequence is 16 residues long. Trimming cost V 0 bases and J 6 bases, with 15 bases left between them. CDR3 amino acids: CASSQELLGGFNEQFF. In DNA, the CDR3 is TGTGCCAGCAGCCAAGAACTCCTCGGTGGGTTCAATGAGCAGTTCTTC.

This CDR3 is CASSFTSVTEAFF. The CDR3 region has the DNA TGTGCCAGCAGCTTCACCAGCGTCACTGAAGCTTTCTTT. The chain joins TRBV5-6 to TRBJ1-1; no clear D gene. Germline V gene lookup returns CDR1 SGHDT and CDR2 YYEEEE. The V and J ends lost 2 bases and 4 bases respectively, with 9 bases between them. The CDR3 is 13 amino acids.

The chain couples TRBV7-9 to TRBJ2-7, with D uncertain. The CDR3 runs 16 residues. V was shortened by 5 bases and J by 0 bases, with 17 bases between the two germline ends. CDR1 is SEHNR, CDR2 FQNEAQ, per germline (reference sequence). The DNA of the CDR3 is TGTGCCAGCAGCCCCGGTTCGAGACAAAACTCCTACGAGCAGTACTTC. Protein: CASSPGSRQNSYEQYF.

The rearrangement joins TRBV19 to TRBJ2-5; 9 nucleotides align to TRBD2. V trimming: 3 bases; J trimming: 6 bases; junction bases outside the gene matches: 5. Germline values: CDR1 LNHDA, CDR2 SQIVND (reference sequence). The CDR3 has 14 amino acids. CDR3 protein: CASSIASGRKTQYF. As DNA, the CDR3 is TGTGCCAGTAGTATCGCCAGCGGGAGGAAGACCCAGTACTTC.

The chain is built from TRBV18 and TRBJ1-4, with unresolved D. V lost 8 bases, J lost 5 bases, and 9 bases lay in between. This CDR3 is 12 amino acids long. Germline lookup yields CDR1 KGHSH and CDR2 LQKENI. The CDR3 region is CASHGPNEKLFF. The CDR3 nucleotides read TGTGCCAGCCACGGACCGAATGAAAAACTGTTTTTT.

This rearrangement joins TRBV2 to TRBJ2-5; TRBD1 is a possible D gene (6 bases). V was shortened by 4 bases and J by 10 bases, with 22 bases between the two germline ends. The germline CDR1 and CDR2 sequences are SNHLY and FYNNEI. CDR3 length equals 15 residues. The CDR3 region has the DNA TGTGCCAGCAGTGCCGACAGGACGCCCCAAGTTAGCCAGTACTTC. It codes for CASSADRTPQVSQYF.

This rearrangement joins TRBV12-1 to TRBJ2-5; the D segment call TRBD2 is taken from the table without a DNA check. TRBV12-1 is a documented pseudogene. The CDR3 is 17 residues long. In DNA, the CDR3 is TGTGCCAGCAGCGGATTTAGCGGGGGCGCGTACCGAGAGACCCAGTACTTC. Encoded protein: CASSGFSGGAYRETQYF.

This clone has only a few counts. The J gene is TRBJ2-7, the V gene TRBV20-1; the D is unclear. CDR3 length equals 11 residues. V shed 6 bases and J shed 3 bases, with 9 bases lying between them. Germline CDR1 is DFQATT and CDR2 is SNEGSKA (reference sequence). Written as DNA, the CDR3 is TGCAGTGCCCAACAAGTCTACGAGCAGTACTTC. The encoded protein is CSAQQVYEQYF.

The rearrangement uses TRBV10-3 and TRBJ2-3; TRBD2 matches 14 bases. The CDR3 runs to 19 residues. Germline assignment: CDR1 ENHRY and CDR2 SYGVKD. Trimming removed 4 bases from V and 0 bases from J; junction bases left unmatched: 9. The CDR3 region has the DNA TGTGCCATCAGTGGCTTGACTAGCGGGAGGGAATATAGCACAGATACGCAGTATTTT. Its translation is CAISGLTSGREYSTDTQYF.

The chain uses TRBV6-1 and TRBJ1-4; TRBD1 matches at 12 bases. This CDR3 has 15 amino acids. Trimming removed 4 bases from V and 7 bases from J; junction bases left unmatched: 4. CDR1 MNHNS and CDR2 SASEGT come from the germline V gene. As DNA, the CDR3 is TGTGCCAGCAGTGTGGGACAGGGGGCGTTTGAAAAACTGTTTTTT. Its translation is CASSVGQGAFEKLFF.

Concerning this clone: Other DNA sequences of this sample code for an identical CDR3. The chain recombines TRBV6-5 with TRBJ2-5; D remains ambiguous. Germline V gene lookup returns CDR1 MNHEY and CDR2 SVGAGI. The ends were cut back, 5 bases at V and 5 bases at J, with 6 bases in the middle. This CDR3 is 11 amino acids long. CDR3 loop: CASSHGETQYF. CDR3 sequence (DNA): TGTGCCAGCAGTCATGGGGAGACCCAGTACTTC.

The chain links TRBV29-1 to TRBJ1-1; possibly TRBD1 for D (5 bases). Germline V gene sequence: CDR1 SQVTM, CDR2 ANQGSEA. The V and J ends lost 8 bases and 5 bases respectively, with 18 bases between them. The CDR3 spans 13 residues. The CDR3 protein is CSSRDWSKTEAFF. CDR3 in DNA: TGCAGCTCCCGGGACTGGAGCAAAACTGAAGCTTTCTTT.

The rearrangement joins TRBV4-2 to TRBJ2-6, with D uncertain. This CDR3 region has 16 residues. Between the trimmed V and J ends, which lost 0 bases and 3 bases, there was a span of 9 bases. Germline values: CDR1 LGHNA, CDR2 YNFKEQ. The CDR3 DNA follows: TGTGCCAGCAGCCAAGAGAGTGGATTTGGGGCCAACGTCCTGACTTTC. It yields the protein CASSQESGFGANVLTF.

The J gene is TRBJ1-2, the V gene TRBV4-3; no clear D. Germline V lookup: CDR1 LGHNA, CDR2 YSLEER. This CDR3 comprises 16 residues. Trimming pared 0 bases from V and 2 bases from J, leaving 13 bases between. This CDR3 reads CASSQDLGSRNYGYTF. The CDR3 DNA reads TGCGCCAGCAGCCAAGATTTGGGTTCTCGCAACTATGGCTACACCTTC.

This rearrangement joins TRBV6-1 to TRBJ2-1, with 7 bases aligning to TRBD1. The length of the CDR3 is 14 residues. Germline loops: CDR1 MNHNS, CDR2 SASEGT. Germline trimming cut 10 bases from V and 5 bases from J; bases unmatched to any gene: 11. The CDR3 reads CATKIGTDHNEQFF. The DNA of the CDR3 is TGTGCCACAAAAATAGGGACAGACCACAATGAGCAGTTCTTC.

CDR3 in DNA: TGCGCCAGCAGCTTGGCGGCTAGCGGGCACGGGGAGCTGTTTTTT. The encoded protein is CASSLAASGHGELFF. This rearrangement joins TRBV5-1 to TRBJ2-2; 8 bases fit TRBD2. This CDR3 has 15 amino acids. Germline values: CDR1 SGHRS, CDR2 YFSETQ. V lost 0 bases, J lost 7 bases, and 5 bases stayed unmatched.

The rearrangement links TRBV7-2 to TRBJ2-3, with 11 bases aligning to TRBD2. CDR3 length equals 18 residues. CDR1 is SGHTA and CDR2 is FQGNSA in the germline V gene. V was clipped by 2 bases and J by 3 bases; unmatched bases: 10. The CDR3 protein is CASSLRTLAGASTDTQYF. The DNA of the CDR3 is TGTGCCAGCAGCTTAAGGACACTAGCGGGAGCGTCGACAGATACGCAGTATTTT.

The genes are TRBV7-9 and TRBJ1-2; tentative D call: TRBD1 (5 bases). The V and J ends lost 3 bases and 6 bases respectively, with 11 bases between them. This CDR3 region has 13 residues. Germline loops: CDR1 SEHNR, CDR2 FQNEAQ (reference sequence). Here the CDR3 DNA reads TGTGCCAGCAGCTTCAACCTCAGGGATGGCTACACCTTC. Its translation is CASSFNLRDGYTF.

The rearrangement links TRBV27 to TRBJ1-5; D gene ambiguous. Germline CDR1 is MNHEY and CDR2 is SMNVEV (reference sequence). The CDR3 spans 14 residues. Trimming pared 5 bases from V and 0 bases from J, leaving 8 bases between. As DNA, the CDR3 is TGTGCCAGCAGTGAGAGTTATAGCAATCAGCCCCAGCATTTT. It yields the protein CASSESYSNQPQHF.

The chain recombines TRBV27 with TRBJ1-2, with no clear D. Germline CDR1 MNHEY, CDR2 SMNVEV (reference sequence). CDR3 length: 14 amino acids. The V gene lost 6 bases and the J gene lost 0 bases, with 11 bases spanning the gap. The CDR3 loop reads CASSALYTNYGYTF. CDR3 sequence (DNA): TGTGCCAGCAGCGCTCTATATACTAACTATGGCTACACCTTC.

V gene TRBV6-5 combines with J gene TRBJ2-5; no clear D. The CDR3 is 13 residues long. Trimming shortened V by 6 bases and J by 7 bases, and 15 bases separated the two germline ends. The germline V gene has CDR1 MNHEY and CDR2 SVGAGI. The DNA of the CDR3 is TGTGCCAGCAGCCTTGTGGATTGGGGGACCCAGTACTTC. It yields the protein CASSLVDWGTQYF.

This rearrangement joins TRBV5-4 to TRBJ2-3, with D possibly being TRBD1 (5 bases). Per germline, CDR1 SGHNT and CDR2 YYREEE (reference sequence). This CDR3 spans 15 amino acids. V gave up 3 bases and J gave up 1 base, with 12 bases separating them. The CDR3 bases are TGTGCCAGCAGCTCCCCAGGGTCGGGCACAGATACGCAGTATTTT. It specifies CASSSPGSGTDTQYF.